The 16 T cell receptor beta chains reported below all come from one sample, sequenced in a study of T cell repertoires in cytomegalovirus infection. TCRdb ran MiXCR on the reads and lists one entry per CDR3 protein. The sample holds 630,000 or so distinct CDR3 sequences, approximately 25% seen once. Input material: CD8+ T cells from PBMCs. The receptors originated from a human donor in good health (CMV status not recorded). Some clones in this sample may be carry-over from other donors' samples.

This clonotype came up a few times. The chain has TRBV29-1 and TRBJ2-2; D is unclear. In germline, CDR1 is SQVTM, CDR2 ANQGSEA. The ends were cut back, 4 bases at V and 2 bases at J, with 11 bases in the middle. The length of the CDR3 is 14 residues. The CDR3 DNA sequence: TGCAGCGTTGTTTTAAGTACTAACACCGGGGAGCTGTTTTTT. It is translated as CSVVLSTNTGELFF.

With regard to this clonotype: Relative to the germline gene, one junction end is altered; a read error may explain this. The chain recombines TRBV7-6 with TRBJ2-5; the D gene is possibly TRBD2 (5 bases). The germline V gene has CDR1 SGHVS and CDR2 FNYEAQ. The CDR3 is 17 residues long. The CDR3 protein is CASSLRPREDSQEIQYF. The CDR3 DNA reads TGTGCCAGCAGCTTAAGACCCCGGGAAGATTCCCAAGAGATCCAGTACTTC. Filled out from reference TRBV7-6 and TRBJ2-5, the complete variable domain reads GAGVSQSPRYKVTKRGQDVALRCDPISGHVSLYWYRQALGQGPEFLTYFNYEAQQDKSGLPNDRFSAERPEGSISTLTIQRTEQRDSAMYRCASSLRPREDSQEIQYFGPGTRLLVL.

The rearrangement uses TRBV6-5 and TRBJ1-5, with 9 bases aligning to TRBD1. V was clipped by 6 bases and J by 0 bases; unmatched bases: 9. Germline V lookup: CDR1 MNHEY, CDR2 SVGAGI. The CDR3 loop spans 17 amino acids. CDR3 nucleotide sequence: TGTGCCAGCAGACCCGGGACAGGGAGTTATAGCAATCAGCCCCAGCATTTT. Its translation is CASRPGTGSYSNQPQHF.

A few counts support this clonotype. This chain links TRBV6-6 with TRBJ2-7, with TRBD2 matching 8 bases. Germline CDR1 MNHNY, CDR2 SVGAGI (reference sequence). Trimming took 8 bases from V and 5 from J; bases not matched to a gene: 17. This CDR3 has 16 amino acids. The CDR3 bases are TGTGCCAGCGGTCACGCGGGGGGTCGCCTTGGCGACGAGCAGTACTTC. This translates into CASGHAGGRLGDEQYF.

This clonotype has at least ten counts. V is TRBV7-8 and J is TRBJ2-6; D might be TRBD2 (6 bases). The CDR3 runs 19 residues. Germline V lookup: CDR1 SGHVS, CDR2 FQNEAQ. V lost 3 bases, J lost 0 bases, and 18 bases lay in between. CDR3 residues: CASSLEGWAASSGANVLTF. The DNA for the CDR3 is TGTGCCAGCAGCTTGGAGGGCTGGGCCGCCAGCTCTGGGGCCAACGTCCTGACTTTC.

This clonotype has ten or more counts. The chain couples TRBV7-2 to TRBJ2-7; tentatively, D is TRBD2 (5 bases). V dropped 2 bases and J dropped 0 bases, with 11 bases sitting between them. This CDR3 has 15 amino acids. Germline V gene lookup returns CDR1 SGHTA and CDR2 FQGNSA. CDR3 in DNA: TGTGCCAGCAGCTTAACGGGCGGAGGCTCCTACGAGCAGTACGTC. It yields the protein CASSLTGGGSYEQYV.

The chain uses TRBV13 and TRBJ2-1; the D is unclear. Between the trimmed V and J ends, which lost 0 bases and 10 bases, there was a span of 13 bases. Germline values: CDR1 PRHDT, CDR2 FYEKMQ (reference sequence). The CDR3 spans 14 residues. This chain's CDR3 is CASSLGRWGREQFF. Here the CDR3 DNA reads TGTGCCAGCAGCTTAGGCCGTTGGGGAAGAGAGCAGTTCTTC.

This clonotype was counted ten times or more. This sequence joins TRBV7-2 and TRBJ2-1, with 9 bases matching TRBD2. Looked up from germline, CDR1 is SGHTA and CDR2 is FQGNSA. With 8 bases clipped from V and 5 bases from J, the junction kept 13 bases outside the gene matches. The CDR3 length is 16 residues. The CDR3 here is CASSPGSLAGHNEQFF. The CDR3 DNA is TGTGCCAGCTCCCCCGGGAGTCTAGCGGGGCACAATGAGCAGTTCTTC.

The chain combines TRBV7-2 with TRBJ1-2; 9 bases align to TRBD1. Germline values: CDR1 SGHTA, CDR2 FQGNSA. The CDR3 consists of 15 residues. V lost 8 bases, J lost 8 bases, and 15 bases stayed unmatched. The CDR3 loop is CASGGSGQGTWGYTF. The CDR3 DNA sequence: TGTGCCAGCGGGGGATCCGGACAGGGGACATGGGGCTACACCTTC.

At least ten counts were recorded for this clonotype. V and J are TRBV10-1 and TRBJ2-1; 9 nucleotides align to TRBD2. The CDR3 is made up of 15 amino acids. Trimming took 8 bases from V and 9 from J; bases not matched to a gene: 14. Germline V gives CDR1 WNHNN, CDR2 SYGVQD (reference sequence). The CDR3 spells CASFGVGGGVVEQFF. CDR3 nucleotides: TGCGCCAGCTTTGGGGTCGGCGGGGGGGTCGTTGAGCAGTTCTTC.

This clonotype was seen a single time. The chain combines TRBV15 with TRBJ1-2; TRBD1 agrees at 7 bases. This CDR3 is built from 13 residues. Trimming took 8 bases from V and 2 from J; bases not matched to a gene: 5. Germline CDR1 LNHNV, CDR2 YYDKDF (reference sequence). The CDR3 coding sequence is TGTGCCACCCGGGACAGTGCGAACTATGGCTACACCTTC. It translates to CATRDSANYGYTF.

Only a few counts were recorded for this clonotype. The chain combines TRBV12-3 or TRBV12-4 with TRBJ2-7; 7 bases fit TRBD1. The V gene end was trimmed by 6 bases and the J gene end by 6 bases; junction bases not matched to a gene: 11. This CDR3 comprises 14 residues. This CDR3 reads CASRLGGASFEQYF. The CDR3 nucleotides read TGTGCCAGCAGGCTAGGGGGCGCTTCATTCGAGCAGTACTTC.

This clonotype came up many times. The chain links TRBV28 to TRBJ2-5, with 12 bases fitting TRBD1. Germline V lookup: CDR1 MDHEN, CDR2 SYDVKM. This CDR3 is 16 amino acids long. Losses at the gene ends were 2 bases for V and 5 bases for J; bases not matched to a gene: 6. The CDR3 spells CASSLTGTGGVETQYF. The CDR3 bases are TGTGCCAGCAGTTTAACTGGGACAGGGGGCGTGGAGACCCAGTACTTC.

There are many counts of this clonotype. DNA of the CDR3: TGTGCCAGCAGCTACCCGGAACAGGGAAACGAAGGTGGCTACACCTTC. This encodes CASSYPEQGNEGGYTF. The chain joins TRBV7-2 to TRBJ1-2; tentative D call: TRBD1 (6 bases). The CDR3 totals 16 residues. V lost 4 bases and J 7 bases, leaving 22 bases between the germline ends. The germline CDR1 and CDR2 sequences are SGHTA and FQGNSA.

This clonotype has only a few counts. The V call is TRBV11-3, the J call TRBJ1-2; D may be TRBD1 (6 bases). Trimming removed 3 bases from V and 7 bases from J, with 18 bases in between. CDR1 and CDR2 (germline): SGHNT, YENEEA. The CDR3 is made up of 15 amino acids. The CDR3 loop is CASSFVDDRLSGYTF. The CDR3 bases are TGTGCCAGCAGCTTCGTCGATGACAGGCTGAGTGGCTACACCTTC.

The chain joins TRBV14 to TRBJ1-1; 10 bases align to TRBD1. With 9 bases clipped from V and 5 bases from J, the junction kept 6 bases outside the gene matches. Germline V gene sequence: CDR1 SGHDN, CDR2 FVKESK. CDR3 length: 13 amino acids. CDR3 amino acids: CASRDRGWTEAFF. The DNA for the CDR3 is TGTGCCAGTCGGGACAGGGGTTGGACTGAAGCTTTCTTT. Drawing the rest from reference TRBV14 and TRBJ1-1, the complete variable domain is EAGVTQFPSHSVIEKGQTVTLRCDPISGHDNLYWYRRVMGKEIKFLLHFVKESKQDESGMPNNRFLAERTGGTYSTLKVQPAELEDSGVYFCASRDRGWTEAFFGQGTRLTVV.